This T cell receptor beta chain was documented in a study of blood T cells in healthy people across ages. Through a sample-barcoded 5' primer and a J-beta primer mix, a second PCR was run for about 6 to 11 cycles. A single record per CDR3 protein comes from TCRdb applying MiXCR to the 5' RACE reads. The sample contains about 1,400,000 distinct CDR3 sequences, 40% to 50% of which appear only once. The origin of this receptor is a woman younger than 35 in good health. The material sequenced was blood.

CDR3 sequence reads: CASSRGTSGRQETQYF. The CDR3 nucleotides read TGTGCCAGCAGCCGAGGGACTAGCGGGCGCCAAGAGACCCAGTACTTC. The rearrangement links TRBV6-6 to TRBJ2-5; 12 positions match TRBD2. CDR1 is MNHNY and CDR2 is SVGAGI in the germline V gene (reference sequence). J gave up 1 base and V 6 bases, and 6 bases lay outside the gene matches. The CDR3 loop spans 16 amino acids.